This T cell receptor beta chain was captured by sequencing in a study of identical twins. A universal primer site arose from template switching, and cDNA bore unique molecular identifiers. One entry per CDR3 protein, called by TCRdb with MiXCR from the 5' RACE reads. This table holds about 530,000 distinct CDR3 sequences, about a fifth found once. Study-wide points: There were fewer insertions in abundant cord blood beta clonotypes, but memory repertoires showed no such pattern. Where beta out-of-frame sequences were concerned, excess twin sharing was weaker.

With respect to this clonotype: The target antigen is unknown.

V dropped 2 bases and J dropped 4 bases, with 9 bases sitting between them. The CDR3 spans 14 residues. Per germline, CDR1 SGHTA and CDR2 FQGTGA. This sample was shared with a second study, whose subject was yellow fever vaccine responses in identical twins.

The receptor comes from a woman aged 18-29 years in good health. This chain connects TRBV7-3 to TRBJ2-1; TRBD1 might be the D (6 bases). Sequenced sample: CD4+ T cells sorted from blood. Here the CDR3 DNA reads TGTGCCAGCAGCTTACAGGGGAGATACAATGAGCAGTTCTTC. Its translation is CASSLQGRYNEQFF.